These T cell receptor beta chains were read from a single sample in a study of T cell repertoires in cytomegalovirus infection. TCRdb fed the reads into MiXCR, producing one record per CDR3 protein. The data hold over 150,000 distinct CDR3 sequences, with about an eighth observed a single time. Input material: PBMCs. The receptors originated from a human donor in good health (CMV status not recorded). Some clones in this sample may be carry-over from other donors' samples. Each CDR3 is given with its conserved first and last residue. Each record gives: clone size, J gene, V gene, D gene, CDR3 protein, CDR3 DNA. The D gene is left open where the match is weak. For some rows the clone size is stated as once, few or many, or as a class when expanded; others skip it.

abundance: many; j_gene: TRBJ2-2; v_gene: TRBV7-2; d_gene: TRBD1; CDR3aa: CASSLRQGNTGELFF; CDR3nt: TGTGCCAGCAGCCTCCGACAGGGGAACACCGGGGAGCTGTTTTTT
abundance: .; j_gene: TRBJ2-1; v_gene: TRBV7-2; d_gene: TRBD2; CDR3aa: CASSAPERGVYNEQFF; CDR3nt: TGTGCCAGCAGCGCCCCGGAGCGGGGGGTCTACAATGAGCAGTTCTTC
abundance: many; j_gene: TRBJ2-7; v_gene: TRBV28; d_gene: TRBD2; CDR3aa: CASSRTSGVYEQYF; CDR3nt: TGTGCCAGCAGTCGGACTAGCGGAGTGTACGAGCAGTACTTC
abundance: .; j_gene: TRBJ2-2; v_gene: TRBV29-1; d_gene: .; CDR3aa: CSAAPRQNTGELFF; CDR3nt: TGCAGCGCCGCCCCGCGGCAGAACACCGGGGAGCTGTTTTTT
abundance: many; j_gene: TRBJ1-3; v_gene: TRBV6-2/TRBV6-3; d_gene: .; CDR3aa: CASSYLKPGLLSDTIYF; CDR3nt: TGTGCCAGCAGTTACTTAAAGCCGGGACTCCTATCCGACACCATATATTTT
abundance: many; j_gene: TRBJ1-2; v_gene: TRBV7-2; d_gene: .; CDR3aa: CASSLDPGNGYTF; CDR3nt: TGTGCCAGCAGCTTAGACCCGGGGAATGGCTACACCTTC
abundance: .; j_gene: TRBJ1-1; v_gene: TRBV19; d_gene: .; CDR3aa: CASSMLEWAHTEAFF; CDR3nt: TGTGCCAGTAGTATGTTGGAGTGGGCGCACACTGAAGCTTTCTTT
abundance: few; j_gene: TRBJ2-7; v_gene: TRBV14; d_gene: TRBD2; CDR3aa: CASSHLSGSEYEQYF; CDR3nt: TGTGCCAGCAGCCACCTTAGCGGGAGTGAATACGAGCAGTACTTC
abundance: few; j_gene: TRBJ1-5; v_gene: TRBV20-1; d_gene: .; CDR3aa: CSARDSGTEYQPQHF; CDR3nt: TGCAGTGCTAGAGATAGTGGAACAGAGTATCAGCCCCAGCATTTT
abundance: many; j_gene: TRBJ1-2; v_gene: TRBV7-2; d_gene: .; CDR3aa: CASSLVWAGYTF; CDR3nt: TGTGCCAGCAGCTTAGTTTGGGCTGGCTACACCTTC
abundance: .; j_gene: TRBJ2-2; v_gene: TRBV25-1; d_gene: .; CDR3aa: CATTGIDSANTGELFF; CDR3nt: TGTGCCACCACAGGGATCGACAGCGCGAACACCGGGGAGCTGTTTTTT
abundance: few; j_gene: TRBJ2-7; v_gene: TRBV20-1; d_gene: .; CDR3aa: CSARGGAAYEQYF; CDR3nt: TGCAGTGCTAGAGGGGGGGCTGCCTACGAGCAGTACTTC
abundance: .; j_gene: TRBJ1-2; v_gene: TRBV7-2; d_gene: TRBD1; CDR3aa: CASRSASGGGYTF; CDR3nt: TGTGCCAGCAGATCCGCTTCAGGGGGAGGCTACACCTTC
abundance: many; j_gene: TRBJ1-2; v_gene: TRBV7-8; d_gene: .; CDR3aa: CASSLFSQELDGYTF; CDR3nt: TGTGCCAGCAGCTTATTCAGCCAGGAACTGGATGGCTACACCTTC
abundance: .; j_gene: TRBJ1-1; v_gene: TRBV2; d_gene: .; CDR3aa: CASSEYGGRLGHNTEAFF; CDR3nt: TGTGCCAGCAGTGAATACGGGGGGCGGCTGGGGCACAACACTGAAGCTTTCTTT
abundance: few; j_gene: TRBJ2-1; v_gene: TRBV29-1; d_gene: .; CDR3aa: CSVRGSRNEQFF; CDR3nt: TGCAGCGTTCGTGGGAGCAGGAATGAGCAGTTCTTC
abundance: .; j_gene: TRBJ2-1; v_gene: TRBV5-6; d_gene: .; CDR3aa: CASSLGQGSNEQFF; CDR3nt: TGTGCCAGCAGCTTGGGCCAGGGCAGTAATGAGCAGTTCTTC
abundance: few; j_gene: TRBJ2-1; v_gene: TRBV9; d_gene: TRBD2; CDR3aa: CASSVWGGSFNEQFF; CDR3nt: TGTGCCAGCAGCGTATGGGGCGGGAGTTTCAATGAGCAGTTCTTC
abundance: many; j_gene: TRBJ1-6; v_gene: TRBV7-6; d_gene: TRBD1; CDR3aa: CASSLGTGTNNSPLHF; CDR3nt: TGTGCCAGCAGTTTAGGGACAGGGACCAATAATTCACCCCTCCACTTT
abundance: .; j_gene: TRBJ1-1; v_gene: TRBV19; d_gene: TRBD1; CDR3aa: CASSTTGANTEAFF; CDR3nt: TGTGCCAGTAGTACTACAGGGGCGAACACTGAAGCTTTCTTT
abundance: many; j_gene: TRBJ1-5; v_gene: TRBV7-6; d_gene: .; CDR3aa: CASSLAPSNQPQHF; CDR3nt: TGTGCCAGCAGCTTAGCACCAAGCAATCAGCCCCAGCATTTT
abundance: .; j_gene: TRBJ2-1; v_gene: TRBV7-3; d_gene: .; CDR3aa: CPSSPRSYNEQFF; CDR3nt: TGTCCCAGCAGCCCCCGGAGCTACAATGAGCAGTTCTTC
abundance: many; j_gene: TRBJ2-1; v_gene: TRBV7-8; d_gene: .; CDR3aa: CASSPIGPRVSPDNEQFF; CDR3nt: TGTGCCAGCAGCCCAATCGGGCCTAGGGTTTCCCCCGACAATGAGCAGTTCTTC
abundance: few; j_gene: TRBJ1-6; v_gene: TRBV2; d_gene: .; CDR3aa: CASTPGATNSPLHF; CDR3nt: TGTGCCAGCACCCCGGGAGCTACAAATTCACCCCTCCACTTT
abundance: many; j_gene: TRBJ2-7; v_gene: TRBV28; d_gene: TRBD1; CDR3aa: CASRTGGSSSYEQYF; CDR3nt: TGTGCCAGCAGAACAGGGGGCAGTTCTAGCTACGAGCAGTACTTC
abundance: .; j_gene: TRBJ2-2; v_gene: TRBV7-3; d_gene: .; CDR3aa: CASSPGPETYTGELFF; CDR3nt: TGTGCCAGCAGCCCAGGGCCGGAAACCTACACCGGGGAGCTGTTTTTT
abundance: many; j_gene: TRBJ2-3; v_gene: TRBV12-3/TRBV12-4; d_gene: .; CDR3aa: CASFGGPGTDTQYF; CDR3nt: TGTGCCAGCTTCGGGGGTCCAGGCACAGATACGCAGTATTTT
abundance: many; j_gene: TRBJ1-4; v_gene: TRBV7-3; d_gene: .; CDR3aa: CASSLTNEKLFF; CDR3nt: TGTGCCAGCAGCCTTACTAATGAAAAACTGTTTTTT
abundance: few; j_gene: TRBJ2-1; v_gene: TRBV19; d_gene: .; CDR3aa: CASRSSGTVLWNEQFF; CDR3nt: TGTGCCAGTAGGTCAAGCGGAACGGTCCTTTGGAATGAGCAGTTCTTC
abundance: many; j_gene: TRBJ2-1; v_gene: TRBV7-3; d_gene: .; CDR3aa: CASSSQGGSYNEQFF; CDR3nt: TGTGCCAGCAGCTCACAAGGGGGTTCCTACAATGAGCAGTTCTTC
abundance: many; j_gene: TRBJ1-1; v_gene: TRBV4-2; d_gene: .; CDR3aa: CASSPVLNRDTEAFF; CDR3nt: TGTGCCAGCAGCCCAGTGTTAAACAGGGACACTGAAGCTTTCTTT
abundance: many; j_gene: TRBJ1-5; v_gene: TRBV6-8; d_gene: .; CDR3aa: CASSYSQPNSNQPQHF; CDR3nt: TGTGCCAGCAGTTACTCGCAACCGAATAGCAATCAGCCCCAGCATTTT
abundance: few; j_gene: TRBJ2-7; v_gene: TRBV5-6; d_gene: TRBD1; CDR3aa: CASSLTGRYEQYF; CDR3nt: TGTGCCAGCAGCCTGACAGGGCGGTACGAGCAGTACTTC
abundance: many; j_gene: TRBJ2-5; v_gene: TRBV7-6; d_gene: TRBD2; CDR3aa: CASSLYQAGGQETQYF; CDR3nt: TGTGCCAGCAGCTTATATCAAGCGGGGGGCCAAGAGACCCAGTACTTC
abundance: few; j_gene: TRBJ1-3; v_gene: TRBV9; d_gene: .; CDR3aa: CASSAGETAGVSGNTIYF; CDR3nt: TGTGCCAGCAGCGCTGGGGAGACAGCTGGCGTCTCTGGAAACACCATATATTTT
abundance: many; j_gene: TRBJ2-6; v_gene: TRBV4-2; d_gene: .; CDR3aa: CASSQDPQGFGAGANVLTF; CDR3nt: TGTGCCAGCAGCCAAGACCCGCAGGGGTTTGGCGCTGGGGCCAACGTCCTGACTTTC
abundance: many; j_gene: TRBJ2-5; v_gene: TRBV7-9; d_gene: .; CDR3aa: CASSSLSGPKKKTQYF; CDR3nt: TGTGCCAGCAGCTCCCTATCCGGGCCCAAGAAAAAGACCCAGTACTTC
abundance: .; j_gene: TRBJ2-5; v_gene: TRBV30; d_gene: .; CDR3aa: CAWSVEETQYF; CDR3nt: TGTGCCTGGAGTGTCGAGGAGACCCAGTACTTC
abundance: few; j_gene: TRBJ2-4; v_gene: TRBV5-1; d_gene: .; CDR3aa: CASSLAGGEGNIQYF; CDR3nt: TGCGCCAGCAGCTTGGCCGGTGGGGAAGGTAACATTCAGTACTTC
abundance: few; j_gene: TRBJ1-5; v_gene: TRBV28; d_gene: .; CDR3aa: CASSLTGVSQPQHF; CDR3nt: TGTGCCAGCAGTTTAACCGGGGTCAGTCAGCCCCAGCATTTT
abundance: many; j_gene: TRBJ2-7; v_gene: TRBV28; d_gene: TRBD2; CDR3aa: CASRASGRTIYEQYF; CDR3nt: TGTGCCAGCAGAGCCAGCGGGAGGACTATCTACGAGCAGTACTTC
abundance: many; j_gene: TRBJ1-1; v_gene: TRBV5-1; d_gene: TRBD1; CDR3aa: CASRGAGGPNTEAFF; CDR3nt: TGCGCCAGCAGGGGGGCAGGGGGCCCGAACACTGAAGCTTTCTTT
abundance: many; j_gene: TRBJ2-5; v_gene: TRBV4-1; d_gene: .; CDR3aa: CASSQPGTQETQYF; CDR3nt: TGCGCCAGCAGCCAACCCGGGACTCAAGAGACCCAGTACTTC
abundance: many; j_gene: TRBJ2-5; v_gene: TRBV10-3; d_gene: TRBD2; CDR3aa: CAISDTGIAGGQETQYF; CDR3nt: TGTGCCATCAGTGATACCGGGATAGCGGGGGGCCAAGAGACCCAGTACTTC
abundance: few; j_gene: TRBJ1-3; v_gene: TRBV14; d_gene: .; CDR3aa: CASSQDGRLSGNTIYF; CDR3nt: TGTGCCAGCAGCCAAGATGGGAGACTCTCTGGAAACACCATATATTTT
abundance: few; j_gene: TRBJ1-5; v_gene: TRBV7-2; d_gene: .; CDR3aa: CASSWAGTRGAVGNQPQHF; CDR3nt: TGTGCCAGCAGCTGGGCAGGGACACGGGGGGCGGTAGGCAATCAGCCCCAGCATTTT
abundance: .; j_gene: TRBJ2-6; v_gene: TRBV28; d_gene: .; CDR3aa: CASSRARGLTF; CDR3nt: TGTGCCAGCAGTCGAGCCCGTGGCCTGACTTTC
abundance: .; j_gene: TRBJ2-1; v_gene: TRBV19; d_gene: .; CDR3aa: CASSSPPGAIYNEQFF; CDR3nt: TGTGCCAGTAGTTCCCCCCCAGGGGCTATTTACAATGAGCAGTTCTTC
abundance: .; j_gene: TRBJ1-5; v_gene: TRBV6-1; d_gene: .; CDR3aa: CASSASEEGGQPQHF; CDR3nt: TGTGCCAGCAGCGCTTCGGAGGAGGGAGGACAGCCCCAGCATTTT
abundance: many; j_gene: TRBJ2-3; v_gene: TRBV7-2; d_gene: .; CDR3aa: CASSLAGAGAPTDTQYF; CDR3nt: TGTGCCAGCAGCTTAGCCGGGGCGGGGGCGCCTACAGATACGCAGTATTTT
abundance: .; j_gene: TRBJ2-7; v_gene: TRBV7-6; d_gene: .; CDR3aa: CASSLEEGVYEQYF; CDR3nt: TGTGCCAGCAGCTTAGAAGAGGGGGTCTACGAGCAGTACTTC
abundance: few; j_gene: TRBJ2-2; v_gene: TRBV19; d_gene: .; CDR3aa: CASSASAGELFF; CDR3nt: TGTGCCAGTAGTGCCTCGGCCGGGGAGCTGTTTTTT
abundance: .; j_gene: TRBJ2-7; v_gene: TRBV10-3; d_gene: TRBD1; CDR3aa: CAISDRANEQYF; CDR3nt: TGTGCCATCAGCGACAGGGCCAACGAGCAGTACTTC
abundance: many; j_gene: TRBJ1-1; v_gene: TRBV12-3/TRBV12-4; d_gene: TRBD1; CDR3aa: CASSSDREQNTEAFF; CDR3nt: TGTGCCAGCAGTTCGGACAGGGAGCAGAACACTGAAGCTTTCTTT
abundance: once; j_gene: TRBJ1-1; v_gene: TRBV7-3; d_gene: TRBD1; CDR3aa: CASSHTGAANTEAFF; CDR3nt: TGTGCCAGCAGCCATACAGGGGCCGCGAACACTGAAGCTTTCTTT
abundance: many; j_gene: TRBJ2-2; v_gene: TRBV7-3; d_gene: .; CDR3aa: CASSSFQGSGELFF; CDR3nt: TGTGCCAGCAGCTCGTTCCAGGGATCCGGGGAGCTGTTTTTT
abundance: .; j_gene: TRBJ2-5; v_gene: TRBV10-3; d_gene: TRBD2; CDR3aa: CAISESSGGHQETQYF; CDR3nt: TGTGCCATCAGTGAGTCTAGCGGGGGACATCAAGAGACCCAGTACTTC